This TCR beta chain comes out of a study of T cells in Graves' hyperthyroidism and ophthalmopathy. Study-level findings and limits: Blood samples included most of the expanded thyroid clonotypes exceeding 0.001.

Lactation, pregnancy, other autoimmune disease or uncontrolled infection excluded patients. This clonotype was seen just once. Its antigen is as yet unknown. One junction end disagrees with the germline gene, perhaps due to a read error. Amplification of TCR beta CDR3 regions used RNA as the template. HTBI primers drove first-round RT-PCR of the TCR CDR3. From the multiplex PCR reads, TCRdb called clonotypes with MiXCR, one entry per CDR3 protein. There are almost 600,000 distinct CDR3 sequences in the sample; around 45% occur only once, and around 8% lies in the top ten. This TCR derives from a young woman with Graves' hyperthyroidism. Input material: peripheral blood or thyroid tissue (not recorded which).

The CDR3 region has the DNA TGTGCCAGCAGCTTAGGCTGGGAGAACCAGTACTTC. Its protein is CASSLGWENQYF. The J gene is TRBJ2-5, the V gene TRBV7-9, with a tentative D call TRBD2 (5 bases). CDR3 length: 12 residues. The germline V gene has CDR1 SEHNR and CDR2 FQNEAQ (reference sequence).